One and the same sample provided the 3 T cell receptor beta chains below, sequenced in a study of CD8 T cells in ankylosing spondylitis. Their antigen targets remain unknown. General study points: Ankylosing spondylitis blood appeared to be characterized by a TCR beta motif of roughly eight highly homologous variants.

TCRdb redid the calling of the 5' RACE reads with MiXCR, one entry per CDR3 protein. The profile shows approximately 400,000 distinct CDR3 sequences, 20% to 30% of them singletons. The sample taken for sequencing was blood, either unsorted or a sorted T cell fraction (not recorded which). The receptors shown here come from a male donor with ankylosing spondylitis.

This clonotype showed up just a few times. V gene TRBV2 combines with J gene TRBJ1-1; tentatively, D is TRBD1 (6 bases). CDR1 is SNHLY, CDR2 FYNNEI, per germline. This CDR3 has 14 residues. V was pared by 5 bases and J by 1 base, with 11 bases between. In DNA form, the CDR3 reads TGTGCCAGCAGTAAACAGGGATGGAACACTGAAGCTTTCTTT. As protein: CASSKQGWNTEAFF.

As to this clonotype: Possible read error: a much larger clone is one base away. The rearrangement uses TRBV3-1 and TRBJ1-5; D is unresolved. The germline V gene encodes CDR1 LGHDT and CDR2 YNNKEL (reference sequence). V was cut by 6 bases and J by 2 bases, with 5 bases left in between. The CDR3 is 12 amino acids. The CDR3 nucleotides read TGTGCCAGCAGTGTGGGCAATCAGCCCCAGCATTTT. Translation gives CASSVGNQPQHF.

This sequence joins TRBV7-9 and TRBJ2-7, with TRBD1 identical over 7 bases. This CDR3 spans 12 amino acids. Germline V gene sequence: CDR1 SEHNR, CDR2 FQNEAQ (reference sequence). The ends lost 3 bases at V and 7 bases at J; junction bases unmatched: 3. CDR3 coding DNA: TGTGCCAGCAGCTTGACAGGGAGAGAGCAGTACGTC. Encoded protein: CASSLTGREQYV.